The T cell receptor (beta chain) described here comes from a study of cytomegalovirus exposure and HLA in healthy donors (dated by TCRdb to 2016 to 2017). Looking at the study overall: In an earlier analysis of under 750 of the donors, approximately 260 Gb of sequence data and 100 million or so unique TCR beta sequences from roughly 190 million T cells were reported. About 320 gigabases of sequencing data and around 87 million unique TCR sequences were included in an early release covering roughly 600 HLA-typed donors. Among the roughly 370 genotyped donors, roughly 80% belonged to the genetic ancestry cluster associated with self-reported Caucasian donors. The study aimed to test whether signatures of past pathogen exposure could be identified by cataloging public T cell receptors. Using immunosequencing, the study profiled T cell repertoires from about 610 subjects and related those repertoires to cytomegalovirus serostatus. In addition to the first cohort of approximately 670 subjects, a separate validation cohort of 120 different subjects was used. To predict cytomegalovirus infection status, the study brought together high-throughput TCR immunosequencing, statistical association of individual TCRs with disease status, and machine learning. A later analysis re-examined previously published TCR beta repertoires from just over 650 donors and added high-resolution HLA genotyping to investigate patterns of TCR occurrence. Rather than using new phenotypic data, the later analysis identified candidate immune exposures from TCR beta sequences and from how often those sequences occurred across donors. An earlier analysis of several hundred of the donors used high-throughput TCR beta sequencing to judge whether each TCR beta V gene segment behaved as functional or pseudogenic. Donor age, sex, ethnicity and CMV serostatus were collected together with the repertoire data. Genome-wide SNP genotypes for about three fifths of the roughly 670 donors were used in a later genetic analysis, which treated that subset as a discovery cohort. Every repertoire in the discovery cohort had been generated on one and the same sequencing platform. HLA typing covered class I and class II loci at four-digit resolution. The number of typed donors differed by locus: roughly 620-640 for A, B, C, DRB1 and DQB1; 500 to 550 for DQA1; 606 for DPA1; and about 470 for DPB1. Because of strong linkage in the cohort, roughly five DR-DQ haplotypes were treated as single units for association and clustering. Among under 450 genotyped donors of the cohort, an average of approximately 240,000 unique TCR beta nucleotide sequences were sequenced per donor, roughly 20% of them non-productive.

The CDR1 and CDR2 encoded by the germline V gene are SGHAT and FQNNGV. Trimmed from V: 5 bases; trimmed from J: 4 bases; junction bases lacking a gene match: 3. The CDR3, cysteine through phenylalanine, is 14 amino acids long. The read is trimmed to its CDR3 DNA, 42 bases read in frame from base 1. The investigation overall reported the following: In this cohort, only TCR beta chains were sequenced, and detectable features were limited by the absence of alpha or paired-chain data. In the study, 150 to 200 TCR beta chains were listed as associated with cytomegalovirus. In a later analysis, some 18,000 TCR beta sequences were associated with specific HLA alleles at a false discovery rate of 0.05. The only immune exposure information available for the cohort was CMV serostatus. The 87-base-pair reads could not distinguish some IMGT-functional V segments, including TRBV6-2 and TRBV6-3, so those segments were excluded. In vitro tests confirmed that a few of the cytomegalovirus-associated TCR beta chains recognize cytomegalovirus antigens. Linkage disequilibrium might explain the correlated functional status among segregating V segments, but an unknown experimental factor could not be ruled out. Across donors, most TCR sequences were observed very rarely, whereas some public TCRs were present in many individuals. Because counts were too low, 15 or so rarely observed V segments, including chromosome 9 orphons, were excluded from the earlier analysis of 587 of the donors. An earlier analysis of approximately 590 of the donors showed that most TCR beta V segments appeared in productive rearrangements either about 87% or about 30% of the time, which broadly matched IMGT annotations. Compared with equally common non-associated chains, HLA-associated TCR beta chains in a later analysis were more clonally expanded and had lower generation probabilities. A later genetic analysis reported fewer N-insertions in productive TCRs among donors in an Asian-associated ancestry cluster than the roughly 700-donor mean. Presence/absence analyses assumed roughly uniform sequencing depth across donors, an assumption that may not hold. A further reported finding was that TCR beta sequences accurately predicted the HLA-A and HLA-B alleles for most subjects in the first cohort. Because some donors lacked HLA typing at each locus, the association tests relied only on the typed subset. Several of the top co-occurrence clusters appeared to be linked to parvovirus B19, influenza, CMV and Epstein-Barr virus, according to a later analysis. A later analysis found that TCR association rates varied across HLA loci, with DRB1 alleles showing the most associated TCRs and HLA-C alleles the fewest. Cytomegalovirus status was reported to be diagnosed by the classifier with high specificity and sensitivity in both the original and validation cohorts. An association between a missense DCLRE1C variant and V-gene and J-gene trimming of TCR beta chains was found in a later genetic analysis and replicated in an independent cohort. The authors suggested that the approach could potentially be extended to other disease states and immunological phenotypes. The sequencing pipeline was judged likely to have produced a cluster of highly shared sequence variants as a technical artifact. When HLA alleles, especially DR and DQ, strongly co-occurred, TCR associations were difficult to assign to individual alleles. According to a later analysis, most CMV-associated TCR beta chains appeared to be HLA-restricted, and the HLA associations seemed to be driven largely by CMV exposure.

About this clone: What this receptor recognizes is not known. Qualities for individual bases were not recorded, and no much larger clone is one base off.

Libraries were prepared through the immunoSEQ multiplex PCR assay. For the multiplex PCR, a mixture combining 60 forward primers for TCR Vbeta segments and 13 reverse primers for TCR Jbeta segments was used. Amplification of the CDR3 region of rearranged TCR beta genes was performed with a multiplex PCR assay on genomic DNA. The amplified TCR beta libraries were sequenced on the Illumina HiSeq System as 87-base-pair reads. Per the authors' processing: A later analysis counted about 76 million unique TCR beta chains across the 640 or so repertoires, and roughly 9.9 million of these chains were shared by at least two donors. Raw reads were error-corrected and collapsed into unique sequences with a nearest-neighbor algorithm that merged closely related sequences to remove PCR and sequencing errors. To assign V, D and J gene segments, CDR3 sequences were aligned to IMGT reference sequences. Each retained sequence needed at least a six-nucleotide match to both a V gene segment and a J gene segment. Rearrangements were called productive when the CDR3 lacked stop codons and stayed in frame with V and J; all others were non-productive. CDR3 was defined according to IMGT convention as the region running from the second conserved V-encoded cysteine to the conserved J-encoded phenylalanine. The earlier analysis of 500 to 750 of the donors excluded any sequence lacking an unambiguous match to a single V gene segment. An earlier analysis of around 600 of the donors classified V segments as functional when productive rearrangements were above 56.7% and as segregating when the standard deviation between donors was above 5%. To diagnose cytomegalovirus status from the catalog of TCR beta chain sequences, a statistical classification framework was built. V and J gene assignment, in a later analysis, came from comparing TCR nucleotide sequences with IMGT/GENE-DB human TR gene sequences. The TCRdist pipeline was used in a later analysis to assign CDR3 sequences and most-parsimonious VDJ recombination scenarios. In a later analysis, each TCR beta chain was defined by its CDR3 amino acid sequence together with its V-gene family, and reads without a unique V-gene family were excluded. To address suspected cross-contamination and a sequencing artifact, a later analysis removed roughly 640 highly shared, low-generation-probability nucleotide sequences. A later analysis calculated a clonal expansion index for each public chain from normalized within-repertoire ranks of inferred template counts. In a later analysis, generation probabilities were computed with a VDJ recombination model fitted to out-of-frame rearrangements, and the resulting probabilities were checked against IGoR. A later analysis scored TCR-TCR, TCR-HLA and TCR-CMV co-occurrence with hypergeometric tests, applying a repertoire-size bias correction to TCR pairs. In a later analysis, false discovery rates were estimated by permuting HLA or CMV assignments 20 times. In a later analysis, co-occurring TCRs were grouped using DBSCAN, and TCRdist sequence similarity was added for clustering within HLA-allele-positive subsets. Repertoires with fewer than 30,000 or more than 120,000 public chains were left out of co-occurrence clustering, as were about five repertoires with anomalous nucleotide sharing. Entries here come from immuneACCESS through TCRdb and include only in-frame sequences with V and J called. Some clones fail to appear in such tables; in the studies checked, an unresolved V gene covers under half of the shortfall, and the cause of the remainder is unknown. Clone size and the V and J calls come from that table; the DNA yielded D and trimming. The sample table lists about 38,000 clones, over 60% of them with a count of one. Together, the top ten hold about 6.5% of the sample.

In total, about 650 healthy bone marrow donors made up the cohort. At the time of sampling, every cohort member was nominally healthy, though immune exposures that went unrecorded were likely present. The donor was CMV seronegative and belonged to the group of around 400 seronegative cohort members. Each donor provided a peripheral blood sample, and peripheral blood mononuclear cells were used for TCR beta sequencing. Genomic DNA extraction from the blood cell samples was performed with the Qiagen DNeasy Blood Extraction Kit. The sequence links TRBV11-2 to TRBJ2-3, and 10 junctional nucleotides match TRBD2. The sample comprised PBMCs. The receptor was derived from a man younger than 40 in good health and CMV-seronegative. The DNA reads TGTGCCAGCAGCCCGGGACTAGCGCCAGATACGCAGTATTTT. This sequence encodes CASSPGLAPDTQYF.